Listed below are T cell receptor beta chains from one sample, sequenced in a study of Graves' ophthalmopathy and Graves' hyperthyroidism. MiXCR, run by TCRdb on the multiplex PCR reads, gives a single entry per CDR3 protein. The table records just over 400,000 distinct CDR3 sequences, more than 20% of them present only once. The sample taken for sequencing was peripheral blood. These receptors all stem from a woman between 18 and 30 years old with stable Graves' hyperthyroidism. Both conserved end residues are part of each CDR3. The D gene is left open where the match is weak. Only part of the rows carry a size: once, few, many, or a class if the clone is expanded.

>TRBV7-9|TRBJ2-7|many|NA
TGTGCCAGCAGCTTAGGGTCGGCATCCGAGCAGTACTTC
CASSLGSASEQYF
>TRBV28|TRBJ2-2|many|TRBD1
TGTGCCAGCAGTGCGGGCTCGGGACAGGGTAACGGGGAGCTGTTTTTT
CASSAGSGQGNGELFF
>TRBV10-3|TRBJ2-5|many|NA
TGTGCCATCAGTGAGTCTTTAAGGGAGACCCAGTACTTC
CAISESLRETQYF
>TRBV7-3|TRBJ2-7|NA|TRBD2
TGTGCCAGCAGCCCATCAGCGGGAGGGCCAGTCGAGCAGTACTTC
CASSPSAGGPVEQYF
>TRBV28|TRBJ1-1|many|TRBD1
TGTGCCAGCAGTTTTCTTGGCGGGACAGGGGGCGCTGGTACTGAAGCTTTCTTT
CASSFLGGTGGAGTEAFF
>TRBV19|TRBJ1-5|few|NA
TGTGCCAGTAGTATTTTAAGGGATCGTCGTCAGCCCCAGCATTTT
CASSILRDRRQPQHF
>TRBV4-2|TRBJ2-5|NA|TRBD2
TGTGCCAGCAGCCTATTACCCGGGACTAGCGGACACGTGGGAGAGACCCAGTACTTC
CASSLLPGTSGHVGETQYF
>TRBV28|TRBJ1-1|many|TRBD1
TGTGCCAGCAGCCCGGGACAGGGAGGGTCAGCTTTCTTT
CASSPGQGGSAFF
>TRBV10-3|TRBJ1-2|many|NA
TGTGCCATCAGTGGGGGAGGGGCGGAGAACTATGGCTACACCTTC
CAISGGGAENYGYTF
>TRBV6-2/TRBV6-3|TRBJ1-5|few|TRBD1
TGTGCCAGCAGTAGCCGGACAGGGTTTGCGTTTCAGCCCCAGCATTTT
CASSSRTGFAFQPQHF
>TRBV25-1|TRBJ2-7|many|TRBD2
TGTGCCAGCAGTCGGGAGGAGCCCCCTTCCTACGAGCAGTACTTC
CASSREEPPSYEQYF
>TRBV12-3/TRBV12-4|TRBJ2-4|many|NA
TGTGCCAGCAGAAGGACCGAAACCAAAAACATTAAGTACTTC
CASRRTETKNIKYF
>TRBV19|TRBJ1-1|many|NA
TGTGCCAGTAGTGTCGACAGCATGAACACTGAAGCTTTCTTT
CASSVDSMNTEAFF
>TRBV28|TRBJ1-3|many|NA
TGTGCCAGCACTTACTCTGGAAACACCATATATTTT
CASTYSGNTIYF
>TRBV11-2|TRBJ2-4|many|TRBD2
TGTGCCAGCAGCCCGGGACTAGCGAAAGCCAAAAACATTAAGTACTTC
CASSPGLAKAKNIKYF
>TRBV20-1|TRBJ1-1|many|NA
TGCAGTGCTAGAGAGGGAGTGTGGACCTTGAACACTGAAGCTTTCTTT
CSAREGVWTLNTEAFF
>TRBV5-1|TRBJ2-7|NA|NA
TGCGCCAGCAGCTTGGAGAGGGAGCAGTACTTC
CASSLEREQYF
>TRBV14|TRBJ1-2|many|NA
TGTGCCAGCAGCAAAGGGGCCTCCTTAAACTATGGCTACACCTTC
CASSKGASLNYGYTF
>TRBV19|TRBJ1-2|NA|NA
TGTGCCAGTACCACAAAGAACTATGGCTACACCTTC
CASTTKNYGYTF
>TRBV7-2|TRBJ2-7|many|NA
TGTGCCAGCAGCCGGGTGGGCTACGAGCAGTACTTC
CASSRVGYEQYF
>TRBV12-3/TRBV12-4|TRBJ1-5|NA|TRBD1
TGTGCCAGCAGCATGGGGGACAGTGTGAATCAGCCCCAGCATTTT
CASSMGDSVNQPQHF
>TRBV2|TRBJ2-5|many|NA
TGTGCCAGCAGTGAACTGACAGGGAGGGGGCAAGAGACCCAGTACTTC
CASSELTGRGQETQYF
>TRBV6-2/TRBV6-3|TRBJ1-2|NA|TRBD1
TGTGCCACGGGGGACAGGGAGAACTATGGCTACACCTTC
CATGDRENYGYTF
>TRBV20-1|TRBJ1-5|many|NA
TGCAGTGCTAGACCCTCAGGGTCTAGCAATCAGCCCCAGCATTTT
CSARPSGSSNQPQHF
>TRBV4-1|TRBJ1-3|many|NA
TGCGCCAGCAGCCAATTGAGCCTGCAGTCTGGAAACACCATATATTTT
CASSQLSLQSGNTIYF
>TRBV12-3/TRBV12-4|TRBJ2-2|once|TRBD2
TGTGCCAGCAGATCCCCCTCACTGAGCGGGGGGAGTCTAGACACCGGGGAGCTGTTTTTT
CASRSPSLSGGSLDTGELFF
>TRBV6-2/TRBV6-3|TRBJ1-1|NA|TRBD1
TGTGCCAGCACCCTGAGTCCCGGGACAGGGTACACTGAAGCTTTCTTT
CASTLSPGTGYTEAFF
>TRBV2|TRBJ2-7|many|NA
TGTGCCACGGGGACTTACTACGAGCAGTACTTC
CATGTYYEQYF
>TRBV10-3|TRBJ2-7|many|NA
TGTGCCATCAGTGAGTCGGAGGCGCGCTACGAGCAGTACTTC
CAISESEARYEQYF
>TRBV6-1|TRBJ2-7|NA|NA
TGTGCCAGCAGAAATGCCGGGACAAACTCCGGCGAGCAGTACTTC
CASRNAGTNSGEQYF
>TRBV29-1|TRBJ2-5|many|NA
TGCAGCGTTGTAGGGCAAGAGACCCAGTACTTC
CSVVGQETQYF
>TRBV12-3/TRBV12-4|TRBJ1-1|many|NA
TGTGCCAGCAGTTCAAGACAGGACACTGAAGCTTTCTTT
CASSSRQDTEAFF
>TRBV13|TRBJ2-7|many|NA
TGTGCCAGCAGCTACGACCCGGATCGGCCCTACGAGCAGTACTTC
CASSYDPDRPYEQYF
>TRBV6-5|TRBJ2-7|many|TRBD2
TGTGCCAGCAGTTGGGTAGCGGGAGTCTACGAGCAGTACTTC
CASSWVAGVYEQYF
>TRBV2|TRBJ1-2|many|NA
TGTGCCAGCAGTCCTCCACGCTATGGCTACACCTTC
CASSPPRYGYTF
>TRBV2|TRBJ2-5|NA|TRBD1
TGTGCCAGCGGAAGCGGACAGGGGCCAGGGGAGACCCAGTACTTC
CASGSGQGPGETQYF
>TRBV2|TRBJ2-7|many|NA
TGTGCCAGCAGAGCGGCACGGCAGTACTTC
CASRAARQYF
>TRBV6-2/TRBV6-3|TRBJ1-1|NA|NA
TGTGCCAGCAGTTGGATTTGGGGTAACGGTGAAGCTTTCTTT
CASSWIWGNGEAFF
>TRBV4-1|TRBJ1-2|many|NA
TGCGCCAGCAGCCAAGTCCTTGAGGATGGCTACACCTTC
CASSQVLEDGYTF
>TRBV5-1|TRBJ2-7|many|NA
TGCGCCAGCAGCTTGGAGATAGGGCGAGAGCAGTACTTC
CASSLEIGREQYF
>TRBV6-2/TRBV6-3|TRBJ1-1|many|NA
TGTGCCAGCAGTTACATGCAGATGAACACTGAAGCTTTCTTT
CASSYMQMNTEAFF
>TRBV10-1|TRBJ1-1|many|TRBD1
TGCGCCAGCAGTGTTAAACAGGGGGCTATGTGCACTGAAGCTTTCTTT
CASSVKQGAMCTEAFF
>TRBV20-1|TRBJ2-5|few|TRBD2
TGCAGTGCTAGATCCCTGTTGACTAGCGGGGGGCCTACCCAAGAGACCCAGTACTTC
CSARSLLTSGGPTQETQYF
>TRBV25-1|TRBJ1-2|many|NA
TGTGCCAGCAGTCCTCGCGGGGAGCCCTATGGCTACACCTTC
CASSPRGEPYGYTF
>TRBV20-1|TRBJ2-7|many|TRBD1
TGCAGTGCTAGCCCTGGGGACAGGGAGAGCTACGAGCAGTACTTC
CSASPGDRESYEQYF
>TRBV12-3/TRBV12-4|TRBJ1-1|many|NA
TGTGCCAGCAGTTTGGACACGGGGATGAACACTGAAGCTTTCTTT
CASSLDTGMNTEAFF
>TRBV15|TRBJ2-7|many|NA
TGTGCCACCAGCCCCTCCAGGGCACCGCCCTACGAGCAGTACTTC
CATSPSRAPPYEQYF
>TRBV12-3/TRBV12-4|TRBJ1-5|few|TRBD1
TGTGCCAGCAGTCGACAGGGTCATGGTCAGCCCCAGCATTTT
CASSRQGHGQPQHF
>TRBV19|TRBJ1-5|NA|NA
TGTGCCAGTAGTCTGGTGGACAGCCATTATAGCAATCAGCCCCAGCATTTT
CASSLVDSHYSNQPQHF
>TRBV19|TRBJ1-3|NA|NA
TGTGCCAGTAGTAGAAGGTCCGACTCTGGAAACACCATATATTTT
CASSRRSDSGNTIYF
>TRBV7-2|TRBJ2-7|NA|TRBD2
TGTGCCAGCAGCGCGAGCGGGGGGCGGTCCTACGAGCAGTACTTC
CASSASGGRSYEQYF
>TRBV11-1|TRBJ2-2|once|NA
TGTGCCAGCAGCTTAGTTCCGGCGGAGAACACCGGGGAGCTGTTTTTT
CASSLVPAENTGELFF
>TRBV30|TRBJ1-6|many|NA
TGTGCCTGGAAGGAGTACCGGGGGGCGTATAATTCACCCCTCCACTTT
CAWKEYRGAYNSPLHF